This TCR beta chain was sequenced in a study of T cells in Graves' hyperthyroidism and ophthalmopathy. Study-wide points: The model forecast ophthalmopathy, anticipating it by a median around 6.5 months before onset. Using 13 V-J features, a model discriminated ophthalmopathy from stable hyperthyroidism.

In this sample, this clonotype turned up many times. Antigen: not known. Enrolled ophthalmopathy patients presented with a Clinical Activity Score of at least 3, a NOSPECS grade of at least 4, and disease duration under 3 months. Fresh peripheral blood, approximately 9.1 ml, was the source of the PBMCs. Germline-derived CDR1 and CDR2 are SGHRS and YFSETQ. There are 15 residues in the CDR3. V was trimmed by 2 bases and J by 3 bases, leaving 11 bases between them. Template material for amplifying TCR beta CDR3 regions consisted of RNA transcripts. The HTBI primer set drove a first-round RT-PCR of the TCR CDR3. Via MiXCR, TCRdb re-called the multiplex PCR reads, giving one row per CDR3 protein. The data show approximately 620,000 distinct CDR3 sequences, roughly 15% seen once.

Sequenced: blood. The J gene is TRBJ2-2, the V gene TRBV5-1; D may be TRBD2 (5 bases). The source of this sequence is a woman between 40 and 55 years old with Graves' ophthalmopathy. This chain's CDR3 is CASSFGEFDTGELFF. In nucleotides, the CDR3 is TGCGCCAGCAGCTTCGGGGAGTTCGACACCGGGGAGCTGTTTTTT.